The subject of this entry is one TCR beta chain. Per the original data handling: Researchers report that nucleated cell counts were estimated from reference gene primer amplification. Produced via immunoSEQ multiplex PCR; TCRdb's table is partial and in-frame only. V, J and clone size reflect that table, while D and trimming were determined from the DNA. This table holds over 50,000 clones, about 87% found once. The data were taken from a study of blood T cell repertoires in COVID-19. Overall study: Samples of COVID-19 (acute and convalescent) were obtained from the United States, Italy and Spain. Sample material is recorded as cDNA or gDNA derived from T cells, B-cell-depleted T cells, or PBMCs.

The clonotype originates from a human donor in a cohort sampled during active COVID-19. The specimen was peripheral blood.

The CDR3 spells CASSLSQGGTDTQYF. Written as DNA, the CDR3 is TGTGCCAGCAGCTTGAGTCAAGGGGGCACAGATACGCAGTATTTT. This chain connects TRBV5-4 to TRBJ2-3, with D maybe TRBD1 (5 bases). In germline, CDR1 is SGHNT, CDR2 YYREEE (reference sequence). The CDR3 totals 15 residues. Trimming pared 1 base from V and 1 base from J, leaving 10 bases between.